This TCR beta chain derives from a study of T cells in Graves' hyperthyroidism and ophthalmopathy. Overall study: Before treatment of any kind, peripheral blood was taken at initial diagnosis.

RNA transcripts served as the template for amplifying TCR beta CDR3 regions. Initially, a first-round RT-PCR of the TCR CDR3 employed the HTBI primer set. TCRdb processed the multiplex PCR reads anew with MiXCR; each CDR3 protein has one entry. The profile shows roughly 650,000 distinct CDR3 sequences, more than 15% of them singletons. The CDR3 runs to 15 residues. Between the trimmed V and J ends, which lost 8 bases and 1 base, there was a span of 15 bases. This clonotype was detected a few times. Its antigen is currently unknown. General study results and limits: Within blood appeared most thyroid clonotypes that had expanded above 0.001.

The sample consisted of blood. This receptor was identified in a woman in her thirties or forties with Graves' ophthalmopathy. This chain connects TRBV12-3 or TRBV12-4 to TRBJ1-3, with D possibly matching TRBD1 (5 bases). DNA for the CDR3: TGTGCCAGCTGCGAACCCCAGGGATCTGGAAACACCATATATTTT. This sequence encodes CASCEPQGSGNTIYF.